These 4 T cell receptor beta chains originate from one sample sequenced in a study of blood T cell repertoires in COVID-19. Clones were read by immunoSEQ multiplex PCR, and TCRdb kept only the in-frame ones, dropping some. This table holds hundreds of thousands of clones, 80% to 90% found once. The sequencing sample was made of PBMCs or T cells enriched from blood (not recorded which). The origin of the receptors is a man aged 35-49 years who had recovered from COVID-19.

This chain uses TRBV5-6 with TRBJ1-2, with 7 bases identical to TRBD1. The germline gives CDR1 SGHDT, CDR2 YYEEEE. This CDR3 spans 14 amino acids. The V gene end was trimmed by 4 bases and the J gene end by 2 bases; junction bases not matched to a gene: 5. In nucleotides, the CDR3 is TGTGCCAGCAGCAAGACAGGGACGAACTATGGCTACACCTTC. The encoded protein is CASSKTGTNYGYTF.

This chain's CDR3 is CASRATGVNTEAFF. CDR3 DNA: TGTGCCAGCAGAGCGACAGGGGTGAACACTGAAGCTTTCTTT. V gene TRBV28 combines with J gene TRBJ1-1; TRBD1 matches at 8 bases. CDR1 and CDR2 from the germline V gene are MDHEN and SYDVKM. The length of the CDR3 is 14 residues. V gave up 6 bases and J gave up 0 bases; unmatched junction bases: 3.

V usage is TRBV10-1 and J usage is TRBJ2-1; TRBD2 matches 9 bases. The CDR3 totals 18 residues. V shed 2 bases and J 9 bases; nucleotides not matched to a gene: 17. CDR1 and CDR2 (germline): WNHNN, SYGVQD (reference sequence). The CDR3 coding sequence is TGCGCCAGCAGTGAGCCCTCCTGCAACTGGCGGGGGGGCCTTGAGCAGTTCTTC. Its protein is CASSEPSCNWRGGLEQFF.

The chain carries TRBV4-1 and TRBJ2-5, with 8 bases that match TRBD2. V was pared by 4 bases and J by 5 bases, with 6 bases of the junction left unmatched. This CDR3 has 14 residues. Germline loops: CDR1 MGHRA, CDR2 YSYEKL. CDR3 DNA: TGCGCCAGCAGCCGGGAGCCGGGGGGGGAGACCCAGTACTTC. Its translation is CASSREPGGETQYF.